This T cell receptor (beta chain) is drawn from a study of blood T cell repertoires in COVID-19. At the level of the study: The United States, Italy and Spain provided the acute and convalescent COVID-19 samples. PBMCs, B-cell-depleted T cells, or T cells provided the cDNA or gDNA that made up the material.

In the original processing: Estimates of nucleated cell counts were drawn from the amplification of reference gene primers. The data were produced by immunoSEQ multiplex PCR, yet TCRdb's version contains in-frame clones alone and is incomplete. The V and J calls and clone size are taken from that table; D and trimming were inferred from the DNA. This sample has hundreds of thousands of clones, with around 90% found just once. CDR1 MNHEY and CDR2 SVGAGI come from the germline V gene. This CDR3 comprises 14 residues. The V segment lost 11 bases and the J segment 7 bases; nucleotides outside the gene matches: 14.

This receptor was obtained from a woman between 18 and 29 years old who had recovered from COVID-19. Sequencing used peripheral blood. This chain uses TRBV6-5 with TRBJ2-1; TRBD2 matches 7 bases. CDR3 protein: CASEHGGGRNEQFF. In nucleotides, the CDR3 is TGTGCCTCCGAACACGGGGGAGGGAGGAATGAGCAGTTCTTC.